Described below is a single T cell receptor (beta chain) sequence and its context. The source of the sample is a study of blood T cell repertoires in COVID-19. Study summary: Both acute and convalescent COVID-19 samples were obtained from the United States, Italy and Spain. T cells, B-cell-depleted T cells, or PBMCs supplied cDNA or gDNA.

The CDR3 has 16 residues. The V end was cut by 0 bases, the J end by 2 bases, with 14 bases between. Germline loops: CDR1 ENHRY, CDR2 SYGVKD. Authors' processing steps: Scientists estimated how many nucleated cells there were by amplifying reference gene primers. Some clones are missing from TCRdb's copy, which holds only in-frame ones; the method was immunoSEQ multiplex PCR. V and J calls plus clone size are reproduced from that table; the DNA served to infer D and trimming. The data contain around 200,000 clones, more than 80% of them singletons. Source material: peripheral blood. The J gene is TRBJ2-7, the V gene TRBV10-3, with a weak D call TRBD2 (6 bases). The receptor's source is a human donor in a cohort sampled during active COVID-19. The CDR3 protein is CAISESFGLAAYEQYF. Here the CDR3 DNA reads TGTGCCATCAGTGAGTCCTTTGGCTTAGCGGCCTACGAGCAGTACTTC.